This TCR beta chain was observed in a study of T cell repertoires in cytomegalovirus infection. Study information: Indications came from public TCR beta signatures; they pointed to CMV infection and to a matching HLA type.

Germline-derived CDR1 and CDR2 are MDHEN and SYDVKM. The CDR3 loop spans 15 amino acids. The V end lost 5 bases, the J end lost 5 bases, and 17 bases lay between the germline ends. MiXCR, run by TCRdb on the reads, gives a single entry per CDR3 protein. This sample carries 510,000 or so distinct CDR3 sequences, less than 30% of them seen once, and the ten largest clones take approximately 13%. Study-wide findings and caveats: Summed frequency of shared TCR beta families picked out CMV carriers who also had the relevant HLA. HLA-C-restricted CMV-specific TCR beta clonotypes prevailed in the ex vivo response.

This clonotype was counted at least ten times. The antigen is not known. The receptor was derived from a human donor in good health (CMV status not recorded). Some clones in this sample may be carry-over from other donors' samples. Sequencing was carried out using PBMCs. The chain employs TRBV28 and TRBJ2-3; weak D call: TRBD2 (6 bases). The chain's CDR3 is CASSPRGKAEDTQYF. For the CDR3, the DNA is TGTGCCAGCAGTCCCCGGGGGAAGGCGGAAGATACGCAGTATTTT.